Included here is one T cell receptor (beta chain) sequence, with context. What it binds is not known. The data were taken from a study of cytomegalovirus exposure and HLA in healthy donors. The PCR had 60 Vbeta and 13 Jbeta primers. TCRdb's copy holds only in-frame clones and misses some; the assay was immunoSEQ multiplex PCR. Of 100,000 to 120,000 clones detected, 69% appear once; the ten largest clones hold about 3.5%. The study's findings and limits: According to reports, the classifier identified cytomegalovirus status with high specificity and sensitivity. An assumption of roughly uniform sequencing depth across donors underlay the presence/absence analyses.

The TCR was taken from a man in his thirties or forties in good health and CMV-seronegative. The sequencing sample was made of PBMCs.

The CDR3 here is CASSPYGLAAYEQYF. The CDR3 coding sequence is TGTGCCAGCAGCCCGTACGGACTAGCGGCCTACGAGCAGTACTTC. This sequence joins TRBV7-3 and TRBJ2-7; TRBD2 matches 10 bases. The CDR3 covers 15 residues. The V and J ends lost 5 bases and 2 bases, in that order; junction bases with no gene match: 6. Germline CDR1 and CDR2: SGHTA and FQGTGA. Based on the CDR3 plus reference TRBV7-3 and TRBJ2-7, the full variable domain is GAGVSQTPSNKVTEKGKYVELRCDPISGHTALYWYRQSLGQGPEFLIYFQGTGAADDSGLPNDRFFAVRPEGSVSTLKIQRTERGDSAVYLCASSPYGLAAYEQYFGPGTRLTVT.